This TCR beta chain was sequenced during a study of early T cells in non-severe SARS-CoV-2 infection. TCRdb re-called the 5' RACE reads through MiXCR, storing one row per CDR3 protein. The data show tens of thousands of distinct CDR3 sequences, with under 11% seen just once and around 4.3% held by the top ten. This CDR3 comprises 14 residues. In germline, CDR1 is LGHDT, CDR2 YNNKEL (reference sequence). Trimming pared 3 bases from V and 1 base from J, leaving 8 bases between. This clonotype was counted between two and nine times. The genes are TRBV3-1 and TRBJ2-3; D gene ambiguous. The sequenced sample was whole blood. The TCR sequence derives from an adult who was a healthcare worker with PCR-confirmed SARS-CoV-2 infection or an uninfected control (not recorded which). The CDR3, as DNA: TGTGCCAGCAGCCAGATGGGCGGCACAGATACGCAGTATTTT. It translates to CASSQMGGTDTQYF.